One sample yielded the 9 T cell receptor beta chains listed below, sequenced in a study of T cell clonality in common variable immunodeficiency. TCRdb's copy holds only in-frame clones and misses some; the assay was immunoSEQ multiplex PCR. Listed for the sample are tens of thousands of clones, none seen a single time. Sequenced: peripheral blood mononuclear cells. Receptors originate from a person aged 18 to 70 in good health.

This clone occurred many times. Read sequence stops 3 residues before the CDR3 end, and the germline J gene provides the missing end. The rearrangement uses TRBV29-1 and TRBJ1-2; 7 bases fit TRBD1. Germline CDR1 reads SQVTM; CDR2 reads ANQGSEA. CDR3 length: 14 residues. Trimming took 2 bases from V and 3 from J; bases not matched to a gene: 6. The CDR3 loop is CSVESRQGDYGYTF. Partial CDR3 DNA: TGCAGCGTTGAATCCCGACAGGGAGACTATGGC.

This clone has ten or more counts. Read data end 3 residues before the CDR3 end; the end is taken from the germline J gene. The chain is built from TRBV18 and TRBJ1-5; 8 bases align to TRBD1. This CDR3 contains 14 residues. Germline assignment: CDR1 KGHSH and CDR2 LQKENI. After removal of 2 bases from V and 8 bases from J, the junction contained 5 bases not matched to a gene. The CDR3 loop is CASSPDTGGEPQHF. Partial CDR3 DNA: TGTGCCAGCTCACCAGACACAGGGGGTGAGCCC.

This clone was found many times. Incomplete CDR3 DNA: TGTGCCACCAGCCCGTTCGAGACTAGCACAGATACG. It translates to CATSPFETSTDT. The full CDR3 protein reads CATSPFETSTDTQYF. J is TRBJ2-3 and V is TRBV15; D ambiguous. The CDR3 end is not reached by the read, which stops 3 residues before it; the germline J gene fills it in. The CDR3 has 15 amino acids. Trimming removed 5 bases from V and 0 bases from J, with 12 bases in between. Germline V gene lookup returns CDR1 LNHNV and CDR2 YYDKDF (reference sequence). Filled out from reference TRBV15 and TRBJ2-3, the complete variable domain reads DAMVIQNPRYQVTQFGKPVTLSCSQTLNHNVMYWYQQKSSQAPKLLFHYYDKDFNNEADTPDNFQSRRPNTSFCFLDIRSPGLGDTAMYLCATSPFETSTDTQYFGPGTRLTVL.

This clone was recorded at least ten times. Coverage ceases 3 residues before the CDR3 finishes, and the germline J gene fills in the end. The gene calls are TRBV5-1 and TRBJ2-3; TRBD2 matches at 13 bases. Losses at the gene ends were 6 bases for V and 5 bases for J; bases not matched to a gene: 15. CDR1 is SGHRS and CDR2 is YFSETQ in the germline V gene. The CDR3 length is 18 residues. The sequenced part of the CDR3 DNA is TGCGCCAGCAACCCCCTTCCACTAGCGGGAGGGCAGATAGATACG. It yields the protein CASNPLPLAGGQIDT. The CDR3 reads in full as CASNPLPLAGGQIDTQYF.

This clone was recorded at least ten times. The read gets to within 3 residues of the CDR3 end, and the germline J gene fills in the rest. The chain combines TRBV5-4 with TRBJ2-5, with 8 bases fitting TRBD2. The CDR3 totals 15 residues. J gave up 4 bases and V 4 bases, and 9 bases lay outside the gene matches. Germline assignment: CDR1 SGHNT and CDR2 YYREEE (reference sequence). The CDR3 here is CASSAGGSGGETQYF. Partial CDR3 DNA: TGTGCCAGCAGCGCGGGGGGTAGCGGCGGAGAGACC. Based on the CDR3 plus reference TRBV5-4 and TRBJ2-5, the full variable domain is ETGVTQSPTHLIKTRGQQVTLRCSSQSGHNTVSWYQQALGQGPQFIFQYYREEENGRGNFPPRFSGLQFPNYSSELNVNALELDDSALYLCASSAGGSGGETQYFGPGTRLLVL.

This clone was detected only a few times. The read comes to an end 3 residues before the CDR3 does, leaving the germline J gene to fill in the end. The V gene is TRBV11-3, the J gene TRBJ2-5, with 7 bases fitting TRBD2. There are 15 residues in the CDR3. Per germline, CDR1 SGHNT and CDR2 YENEEA. The V gene end was trimmed by 1 base and the J gene end by 2 bases; junction bases not matched to a gene: 4. The sequenced CDR3 bases are TGTGCCAGCAGCTTAGGTCGGGGAGGGCAAGAGACC. This sequence encodes CASSLGRGGQET. In full, the CDR3 reads CASSLGRGGQETQYF.

This clone was observed at least ten times. The read terminates 3 residues ahead of where the CDR3 ends, so the germline J gene completes it. The gene calls are TRBV5-1 and TRBJ2-3; 10 positions agree with TRBD2. CDR3 length: 15 residues. The germline V gene has CDR1 SGHRS and CDR2 YFSETQ. J lost 3 bases, V lost 4 bases, and 5 bases had no gene match. Partial CDR3 DNA: TGCGCCAGCAGCAGGCTAGCGGGAGATACAGATACG. Encoded protein: CASSRLAGDTDT. The CDR3 as a whole reads CASSRLAGDTDTQYF.

This clone showed up many times. The CDR3 end falls 3 residues outside the read, so it is completed with the germline J gene. This chain uses TRBV20-1 with TRBJ2-1; TRBD1 agrees at 8 bases. Germline-derived CDR1 and CDR2 are DFQATT and SNEGSKA (reference sequence). The CDR3 covers 14 residues. V lost 5 bases, J lost 2 bases, and 5 bases stayed unmatched. CDR3 DNA (partial): TGCAGTGCTCCCGGACAGGGCGCCTACAATGAG. Translation: CSAPGQGAYNE. The full CDR3 reads CSAPGQGAYNEQFF.

This clone was observed many times. CDR3 in amino acids: CASSEQGQGAGGGGYTF. The covered CDR3 bases are TGTGCCAGCTCAGAACAGGGACAGGGGGCCGGTGGAGGTGGC. The rearrangement uses TRBV18 and TRBJ1-2; 12 bases fit TRBD1. The sequenced fragment ends 3 residues before the CDR3 boundary, so the rest is inferred from the germline J gene. With V trimmed by 5 bases and J by 7 bases, 14 bases remained unmatched. The CDR3 loop spans 17 amino acids. From germline, CDR1 is KGHSH and CDR2 LQKENI.